A selection of T cell receptor beta chains follows, all from one sample in a study of T-cell memory formation after mild COVID-19. TCRdb ran MiXCR on the 5' RACE reads and lists one entry per CDR3 protein. Here the sample spans about 200,000 distinct CDR3 sequences, 9.5% to 10% being singletons. Sequencing was performed on PBMCs or a T cell subset sorted from them (not recorded which). Receptors were obtained from a man between 18 and 29 years old who had mild COVID-19 (a few samples of this study predate the infection). Cell type and time point are not known. Both conserved end residues are part of each CDR3. D genes are given only for firm matches. The size of a clone is reported for some rows only, either as once, few or many, or as a class for expanded clones.

few	.	TRBJ1-2	TRBV7-2	CASSSHGQGGGYTF	TGTGCCAGCAGCTCCCACGGGCAGGGCGGTGGCTACACCTTC
.	.	TRBJ1-1	TRBV6-5	CASSYPTHRDENTEAFF	TGTGCCAGCAGTTACCCGACCCACAGGGACGAGAACACTGAAGCTTTCTTT
.	.	TRBJ2-3	TRBV15	CATSRDGLGGRSHTDTQYF	TGTGCCACCAGCAGAGATGGCCTTGGGGGCAGGTCTCACACAGATACGCAGTATTTT
many	.	TRBJ1-1	TRBV5-6	CASSLFARGGNTEAFF	TGTGCCAGCAGCTTGTTCGCCAGGGGCGGGAACACTGAAGCTTTCTTT
many	.	TRBJ2-3	TRBV5-1	CASSLGEGGITDTQYF	TGCGCCAGCAGCTTGGGCGAGGGGGGGATCACAGATACGCAGTATTTT
many	TRBD1	TRBJ2-1	TRBV7-2	CASSPGQVLDEQFF	TGTGCCAGCAGCCCTGGACAGGTCCTCGATGAGCAGTTCTTC
few	.	TRBJ1-4	TRBV24-1	CATSARAGEKLFF	TGTGCCACCAGTGCCAGGGCAGGGGAAAAACTGTTTTTT
few	.	TRBJ2-2	TRBV29-1	CSVQGQWNTGELFF	TGCAGCGTTCAGGGGCAATGGAACACCGGGGAGCTGTTTTTT
.	.	TRBJ1-5	TRBV4-1	CASSQTGTQPQHF	TGCGCCAGCAGCCAAACAGGCACTCAGCCCCAGCATTTT
.	.	TRBJ1-4	TRBV5-1	CASSPGLRAGVFF	TGCGCCAGCAGCCCGGGGCTGCGGGCAGGCGTGTTTTTT
many	.	TRBJ1-3	TRBV6-5	CASSYDGNSGNTIYF	TGTGCCAGCAGTTACGACGGGAACTCTGGAAACACCATATATTTT
few	.	TRBJ2-5	TRBV12-3/TRBV12-4	CASSPSGPQETQYF	TGTGCCAGCAGTCCCTCGGGTCCGCAAGAGACCCAGTACTTC
many	.	TRBJ2-5	TRBV7-2	CASSSGAGREETQYF	TGTGCCAGCAGCTCAGGGGCTGGCAGGGAGGAGACCCAGTACTTC
.	TRBD1	TRBJ2-4	TRBV5-1	CASSLTGDLAKNIQYF	TGCGCCAGCAGCTTGACAGGGGATTTAGCCAAAAACATTCAGTACTTC
.	.	TRBJ2-7	TRBV2	CASRRASDEQYF	TGTGCCAGCAGGCGGGCTTCCGACGAGCAGTACTTC
few	.	TRBJ1-4	TRBV12-3/TRBV12-4	CASSSGAPNEKLFF	TGTGCCAGCAGCTCGGGGGCTCCTAATGAAAAACTGTTTTTT
few	TRBD2	TRBJ2-1	TRBV28	CATGGALNEQFF	TGTGCCACGGGGGGGGCCCTCAATGAGCAGTTCTTC
few	TRBD2	TRBJ2-1	TRBV6-5	CASRGGTSGYNEQFF	TGTGCCAGCAGAGGGGGGACTAGCGGGTACAATGAGCAGTTCTTC
many	.	TRBJ2-5	TRBV27	CASRGVQETQYF	TGTGCCAGCAGGGGGGTCCAAGAGACCCAGTACTTC
few	.	TRBJ1-5	TRBV9	CASSLSQDQPQHF	TGTGCCAGCAGCCTCTCTCAGGATCAGCCCCAGCATTTT
.	.	TRBJ1-5	TRBV20-1	CSAGGETGSNQPLHF	TGCAGTGCTGGGGGGGAGACAGGCAGCAATCAGCCCCTGCATTTT
few	.	TRBJ1-1	TRBV3-1	CASSRQVPTEAFF	TGTGCCAGCAGCCGACAGGTTCCCACTGAAGCTTTCTTT
.	TRBD1	TRBJ1-2	TRBV10-3	CAISEGTGNYYGYTF	TGTGCCATCAGTGAGGGGACAGGGAATTACTATGGCTACACCTTC
.	.	TRBJ1-5	TRBV28	CASRSPTAPQHF	TGTGCCAGCAGATCCCCGACCGCGCCCCAGCATTTT
few	.	TRBJ2-1	TRBV20-1	CSARAAWGRDEQFF	TGCAGTGCTAGAGCAGCTTGGGGGCGCGATGAGCAGTTCTTC
.	.	TRBJ2-2	TRBV12-3/TRBV12-4	CASSSTNTGELFF	TGTGCCAGCAGTTCGACCAACACCGGGGAGCTGTTTTTT
few	TRBD2	TRBJ2-3	TRBV6-1	CASTIGLAGPTDTQYF	TGTGCCAGCACCATCGGCTTAGCGGGGCCCACAGATACGCAGTATTTT
.	.	TRBJ2-3	TRBV19	CASMVEGPSDTQYF	TGTGCCAGTATGGTGGAGGGCCCGTCAGATACGCAGTATTTT
.	.	TRBJ2-3	TRBV4-3	CASSPGPAASTDTQYF	TGCGCCAGCAGCCCCGGACCAGCGGCTAGCACAGATACGCAGTATTTT
.	.	TRBJ2-7	TRBV18	CASSSQQYEQYF	TGTGCCAGCTCGTCACAGCAATACGAGCAGTACTTC
.	.	TRBJ1-5	TRBV20-1	CSARGGSRAHQPQHF	TGCAGTGCTAGAGGGGGTTCCAGGGCTCATCAGCCCCAGCATTTT
.	TRBD2	TRBJ2-5	TRBV3-1	CASSQRGPTLGETQYF	TGTGCCAGCAGTCAGCGGGGGCCCACTCTCGGGGAGACCCAGTACTTC
.	.	TRBJ2-7	TRBV7-2	CASSLATRGYEQYF	TGTGCCAGCAGCTTAGCCACTCGGGGGTACGAGCAGTACTTC
.	.	TRBJ2-1	TRBV7-9	CASSPIFAGPGNEQFF	TGTGCCAGCAGCCCCATTTTCGCGGGGCCTGGGAATGAGCAGTTCTTC
few	TRBD1	TRBJ1-4	TRBV4-1	CASSLNVMGQTNEKLFF	TGCGCCAGCAGCCTTAACGTCATGGGACAGACTAATGAAAAACTGTTTTTT
few	.	TRBJ1-6	TRBV5-1	CASSLGTAGSPLHF	TGCGCCAGCAGCTTGGGGACGGCGGGCTCACCCCTCCACTTT
many	.	TRBJ2-2	TRBV7-9	CASSLDRTGELFF	TGTGCCAGCAGCTTAGATCGCACCGGGGAGCTGTTTTTT
few	.	TRBJ2-5	TRBV5-4	CASSLVGLLQETQYF	TGTGCCAGCAGCTTGGTGGGGCTTTTACAAGAGACCCAGTACTTC
few	.	TRBJ1-6	TRBV15	CATSRAGAGNSPLHF	TGTGCCACCAGCAGAGCAGGGGCTGGGAATTCACCCCTCCACTTT
.	.	TRBJ1-2	TRBV5-6	CASSFRGASYGYTF	TGTGCCAGCAGCTTTAGGGGGGCGAGCTATGGCTACACCTTC
few	.	TRBJ2-5	TRBV6-6	CASTEEQKQEF	TGTGCCAGCACCGAGGAACAGAAACAAGAATTC
many	.	TRBJ1-3	TRBV7-9	CASSTGQKDTIYF	TGTGCCAGCAGCACCGGACAGAAAGACACCATATATTTT
few	.	TRBJ2-5	TRBV7-9	CASSYQVTQYF	TGTGCCAGCAGTTATCAAGTGACCCAGTACTTC
few	TRBD2	TRBJ2-2	TRBV9	CASSVDLRGKFGELFF	TGTGCCAGCAGCGTAGATTTGCGGGGGAAATTCGGGGAGCTGTTTTTT
few	.	TRBJ2-1	TRBV29-1	CSVGAGREQFF	TGCAGCGTTGGGGCGGGGCGCGAGCAGTTCTTC
many	TRBD2	TRBJ2-1	TRBV4-1	CASSQVGLAGAWSYNEQFF	TGCGCCAGCAGCCAAGTGGGCCTAGCGGGGGCTTGGTCCTACAATGAGCAGTTCTTC
.	TRBD1	TRBJ1-6	TRBV12-3/TRBV12-4	CASSSGQGAYSPLHF	TGTGCCAGCAGTTCGGGACAGGGGGCTTATTCACCCCTCCACTTT
few	.	TRBJ1-2	TRBV29-1	CSVGTANYGYTF	TGCAGCGTTGGGACAGCTAACTATGGCTACACCTTC
many	.	TRBJ1-2	TRBV29-1	CSVEVGPTNYGYTF	TGCAGCGTTGAAGTGGGGCCTACTAACTATGGCTACACCTTC
once	.	TRBJ2-3	TRBV6-4	CASRVGPGTDTQYF	TGTGCCAGCAGGGTAGGGCCCGGGACAGATACGCAGTATTTT
few	TRBD1	TRBJ1-1	TRBV24-1	CATSGSTGRAFF	TGTGCCACCAGTGGCTCGACAGGGAGAGCTTTCTTT
few	.	TRBJ2-3	TRBV7-2	CASSVYTDTQYF	TGTGCCAGCAGCGTCTACACAGATACGCAGTATTTT
few	TRBD2	TRBJ2-7	TRBV7-9	CAVLGGGGNSYEQYF	TGTGCCGTCCTTGGCGGCGGGGGGAACTCCTACGAGCAGTACTTC
many	.	TRBJ1-1	TRBV4-2	CASKGQLQSEAFF	TGTGCCAGCAAAGGACAGCTACAAAGTGAAGCTTTCTTT
few	.	TRBJ2-1	TRBV20-1	CSARDSAAKQFF	TGCAGTGCTAGAGATTCGGCAGCGAAACAGTTCTTC
.	TRBD1	TRBJ1-5	TRBV12-3/TRBV12-4	CASSSGQGGNQPQHF	TGTGCCAGCAGTTCGGGACAGGGGGGGAATCAGCCCCAGCATTTT
few	.	TRBJ2-4	TRBV6-6	CASSYSRGVKNIQYF	TGTGCCAGCAGTTACTCGCGGGGTGTCAAAAACATTCAGTACTTC
few	.	TRBJ1-6	TRBV20-1	CSATGAVGSYNSPLHF	TGCAGTGCAACCGGGGCTGTAGGCTCCTATAATTCACCCCTCCACTTT
many	TRBD1	TRBJ2-5	TRBV10-3	CAISGPTGARETQYF	TGTGCCATCAGTGGCCCCACAGGGGCCAGGGAGACCCAGTACTTC
many	TRBD1	TRBJ1-6	TRBV4-2	CASSQETSTGTGLNSPLHF	TGTGCCAGCAGCCAAGAGACCTCCACCGGGACAGGCTTAAATTCACCCCTCCACTTT